Listed here is a single T cell receptor (beta chain). This clone was seen a single time. The antigen this receptor binds is unknown. It has no much larger one-base neighbor in the sample; base qualities were not kept. Enrolling through a virtual design, the prospective study's participants ranged in age from roughly 18 to 90 years and lived across 24 United States geographic areas. In the prospective study, cohorts were assigned on the basis of participant-reported clinical history obtained from a screening survey and a study questionnaire. Recovered participants in ImmuneRACE Cohort 3 were defined by two consecutive negative NP/OP PCR tests, clearance by a healthcare professional, or resolution of symptoms. Each participant in the prospective study had whole blood, serum and a nasopharyngeal or oropharyngeal swab collected by mobile phlebotomists. Additional blood draws and questionnaires over a 2-month period could optionally be provided by prospective study participants. Before DNA extraction, prospective study blood samples were shipped either frozen or at room temperature.

TCRbeta CDR3 regions were amplified from genomic DNA using the immunoSEQ Assay, a bias-controlled multiplex PCR. On the study's bioinformatics: Within the assay, amplification of reference gene primers was used to estimate how many nucleated cells each sample contained. To quantify the absolute abundance of each unique TCRbeta CDR3 rearrangement, sequence reads were collapsed and filtered. For each sample, productive Simpson clonality was calculated as the square root of Simpson's diversity index over productive rearrangements. TCRdb took this table from immuneACCESS and kept in-frame rearrangements with V and J called. Such tables lack part of the clones; where checked against another copy, unresolved V genes explain under half of the gap, and the rest is unexplained. That table is the source of V, J and clone size, and D and trimming were worked out from the DNA. This sample comprises about 220,000 clones, over 65% of them detected only once. About 3.3% of the sample comes from the top ten.

V is pared back by 6 bases and J by 4 bases, with 18 bases lying between the germline termini. The CDR3 spans 15 residues, from the cysteine through the phenylalanine. Left in the record is the CDR3 DNA by itself, 45 bases read in frame from the first base. Sequences MNHEY (CDR1) and SMNVEV (CDR2) are obtained from the germline V gene (reference sequence). The record originates from a study of blood T cell repertoires in COVID-19 (TCRdb year 2020). In the study overall: Samples from collaborators originated in the United States, Italy and Spain and spanned both the acute and convalescent phases of COVID-19. The prospective study material was composed of cDNA or gDNA derived from T cells, B-cell-depleted T cells, or PBMCs. Subjects who had been exposed to COVID-19, were actively infected with it, or had recovered from it provided the deeply sampled blood TCRbeta repertoires that made up the dataset. The repertoires were made available in a free public database intended to serve as a resource for research on the immune response to SARS-CoV-2. The samples were drawn from two sources: the first 160 participants of the ongoing ImmuneRACE study, and 1,200 or so subjects contributed by 6 global collaborators. A de-identified subject ID, COVID-19 status, age in years and sex were almost always included in the sample metadata. Where available, HLA class I and class II types were taken from metadata supplied by the sample provider and were not determined by assay-based typing. General study outcomes and caveats: The amount of clinical and demographic metadata varied by source and participant and was provided uncurated.

Sequencing was carried out using PBMCs or T cells enriched from blood (not recorded which). The chain links TRBV27 with TRBJ1-2, and perhaps TRBD1 as D gene, on 6 matching bases. This clonotype originated in a woman aged 55-69 years who had recovered from COVID-19. The nucleotide sequence reads as follows: TGTGCCAGCAGCTACGGCGGGGGGCCTGGCTATGGCTACACCTTC. Its product reads: CASSYGGGPGYGYTF.